These T cell receptor beta chains were read from a single sample in a study of T cell repertoires in cytomegalovirus infection. MiXCR was run by TCRdb on the reads, yielding one entry per CDR3 protein. The data hold 650,000 to 850,000 distinct CDR3 sequences, with around 29% observed a single time. Antigens of these TCRs are unknown. The source was cultured CD8+ T cells from PBMCs, collected from culture after CMV antigen stimulation. These receptors originate from a human donor in good health (CMV status not recorded). Some clones in this sample may be carry-over from other donors' samples. CDR3s include the opening cysteine and the closing phenylalanine or tryptophan. The D gene is left open where the match is weak. Only some rows state a clone size, as once, few, many or a class for expanded clones.

abundance,v_gene,d_gene,j_gene,CDR3nt,CDR3aa
.,TRBV4-1,.,TRBJ2-1,TGCGCCAGCAGCCAAGCAAGCAACAATGAGCAGTTCTTC,CASSQASNNEQFF
many,TRBV11-3,TRBD2,TRBJ2-1,TGTGCCAGCAGCTGGACTAGCGATGAGCAGTTCTTC,CASSWTSDEQFF
many,TRBV7-8,.,TRBJ2-1,TGTGCCAGCTTAGCTTACAGGGCGACCTACAATGAGCAGTTCTTC,CASLAYRATYNEQFF
.,TRBV7-1,.,TRBJ1-5,TGTGCCAGCGGGGATAGCAATCAGCCCCAGCATTTT,CASGDSNQPQHF
.,TRBV12-3/TRBV12-4,.,TRBJ1-1,TGTGCCAACAGGGCAGGGGCTCACCCTGAAGCTTTCTTT,CANRAGAHPEAFF
few,TRBV12-3/TRBV12-4,.,TRBJ2-7,TGTGCCAGCCGTAGTGGGGGTGCCTACGAGCAGTACTTC,CASRSGGAYEQYF
.,TRBV12-5,.,TRBJ1-5,TGTGCTAGTGGTTTGGTACCTGGTTATAGCAATCAGCTCCAGCATTTT,CASGLVPGYSNQLQHF
.,TRBV6-1,.,TRBJ2-5,TGTGCCAGCAGTGGGACACTACCTGCGGAGACCCAGTACTTC,CASSGTLPAETQYF
few,TRBV12-3/TRBV12-4,.,TRBJ2-5,TGTGCCAGCAGTTTCCTCAGCCAGTACCAAGAGACCCAGTACTTC,CASSFLSQYQETQYF
.,TRBV3-1,.,TRBJ1-6,TGTGCCAGCAGCCAAGATCAGGGAGGGAATTCACCCCTCCACTTT,CASSQDQGGNSPLHF
.,TRBV7-9,.,TRBJ2-3,TGTGCCAGCAGCGCGACAGTAGATACGCAGTATTTT,CASSATVDTQYF
.,TRBV7-3,.,TRBJ1-1,TGTGCCAGCAGCTTAAGTGATTCAAGGAACACTGAAGCTTTCTTT,CASSLSDSRNTEAFF
.,TRBV23-1,.,TRBJ2-5,TGCGCCAGCAGTCAATCGCCGGGACAAGAGACCCAGTACTTC,CASSQSPGQETQYF
.,TRBV2,.,TRBJ2-3,TGTGCCAGCAGAAAGAGTGTCGGGACAGATACGCAGTATTTT,CASRKSVGTDTQYF
many,TRBV7-2,TRBD2,TRBJ2-1,TGTGCCAGCAGTGGGTCGGGGGGGTCTCCCTACAATGAGCAGTTCTTC,CASSGSGGSPYNEQFF
few,TRBV2,TRBD2,TRBJ2-1,TGTGCCAGCAGTCCGACTAGCGGGGGGGCCCAAGTTAGCAATGAGCAGTTCTTC,CASSPTSGGAQVSNEQFF
many,TRBV7-2,.,TRBJ1-5,TGTGCCAGCAGCTTATCGCCGGAGTATCAGCCCCAGCATTTT,CASSLSPEYQPQHF
few,TRBV19,.,TRBJ1-2,TGTGCCAGTAGTATGGATGCAGCTAACTATGGCTACACCTTC,CASSMDAANYGYTF
.,TRBV29-1,TRBD2,TRBJ2-1,TGCAGCGTTGTGGGGGAGGGGGAGCAGTTCTTC,CSVVGEGEQFF
.,TRBV7-9,TRBD2,TRBJ2-3,TGTGCCAGCAGATTACCTAGCGGGGGCCTGAGCACAGATACGCAGTATTTT,CASRLPSGGLSTDTQYF
few,TRBV3-1,.,TRBJ1-1,TGTGCCAGCAGCCAAGACAGAAGAATGAACACTGAAGCTTTCTTT,CASSQDRRMNTEAFF
many,TRBV7-2,.,TRBJ2-2,TGTGCCAGCAGCTCTACAGAAATTTACACCGGGGAGCTGTTTTTT,CASSSTEIYTGELFF
few,TRBV7-8,TRBD1,TRBJ2-7,TGTGCCAGCAGCCCCCGGGACAGGCAATACGAGCAGTACTTC,CASSPRDRQYEQYF
.,TRBV11-3,.,TRBJ1-1,TGTGCCAGCAGCCCCCGGACCGGGTCCACTGAAGCTTTCTTT,CASSPRTGSTEAFF
many,TRBV7-9,TRBD2,TRBJ2-1,TGTGCCAGCAGCCCTAAAGCGGGGTTTTACAATGAGCAGTTCTTC,CASSPKAGFYNEQFF
.,TRBV5-8,.,TRBJ2-7,TGTGCCAGCAGTTTCGACCCGATCTCCTACGAGCAGTACTTC,CASSFDPISYEQYF
.,TRBV29-1,.,TRBJ1-1,TGCAGCGCCGACACAAGAGAAACTGAAGCTTTCTTT,CSADTRETEAFF
many,TRBV28,.,TRBJ1-2,TGTGCCAGCAGCGGACAATTAGATGGCTACACCTTC,CASSGQLDGYTF
.,TRBV7-9,.,TRBJ2-3,TGTGCCAGCAGCTTAGTAGGAGTGTACACAGATACGCAGTATTTT,CASSLVGVYTDTQYF
many,TRBV7-8,.,TRBJ2-3,TGTGCCAGTCGGGCTAGCGGCACAGATACGCAGTATTTT,CASRASGTDTQYF
.,TRBV13,TRBD1,TRBJ2-5,TGTGCCAGCAGCTTAAGTTATTGGGACAGGGGAGAGACCCAGTACTTC,CASSLSYWDRGETQYF
many,TRBV5-5,TRBD1,TRBJ2-2,TGTGCCAGCAGCTTATCCGGGACAGGTTACACCGGGGAGCTGTTTTTT,CASSLSGTGYTGELFF
few,TRBV7-6,TRBD2,TRBJ2-5,TGTGCCAGCAGCTTATCGGGGGGGGCGCGCCAGACCCAGTACTTC,CASSLSGGARQTQYF
many,TRBV7-9,.,TRBJ1-1,TGTGCCAGCAGCTTAATCTTGAGTTCGTCCCTCCACACTGAAGCTTTCTTT,CASSLILSSSLHTEAFF
once,TRBV5-1,.,TRBJ2-5,TGCGCCAGCAGCTTGGGACTAGTGGGGGGCAGCGGAGAGACCCAGTACTTC,CASSLGLVGGSGETQYF
.,TRBV9,.,TRBJ2-6,TGTGCCAGCGGAGGAGAAGGGGGGTCTGGGGCCAACGTCCTGACTTTC,CASGGEGGSGANVLTF
few,TRBV15,TRBD2,TRBJ2-5,TGTGCCACCTCTCCGGGACTAGCGGGGCCTCAAGAGACCCAGTACTTC,CATSPGLAGPQETQYF
.,TRBV7-9,.,TRBJ1-1,TGTGCCAGCAGCCCTAGCGGGGCAGGAAGGAACACTGAAGCTTTCTTT,CASSPSGAGRNTEAFF
many,TRBV7-9,TRBD2,TRBJ2-1,TGTGCCAGCAGCTTAGAGGCTGGGAGAGCGGGGGCCTACAATGAGCAGTTCTTC,CASSLEAGRAGAYNEQFF
few,TRBV4-3,.,TRBJ1-2,TGCGCCAGCAGCCAAGACGGAGGGGCGGCCTATGGCTACACCTTC,CASSQDGGAAYGYTF
few,TRBV7-6,TRBD1,TRBJ2-7,TGTGCCAGCAGCTTAGCTACAGGGGGCTTCCCCGAGCAGTACTTC,CASSLATGGFPEQYF
.,TRBV6-5,.,TRBJ2-2,TGTGCCAGCAGTTACTCACAGGGTAACACCGGGGAGCTGTTTTTT,CASSYSQGNTGELFF